This passage covers 22 T cell receptor beta chains from one sample sequenced in a study of shared clonotypes between healthy human individuals. Naivety among CD8 cells was defined by CD45RO negativity and positive CCR7 selection, thereby excluding terminally differentiated effector memory CD45RA+ cells. Using immunoSEQ multiplex PCR, the repertoire was profiled, and TCRdb retains in-frame clones only, with some absent. This table has about 2 million clones, just under 95% appearing once. Sequencing used naive CD8+ T cells sorted from blood. The origin of the receptors is a young man in good health.

J is TRBJ2-3 and V is TRBV7-9; a possible D gene is TRBD2 (5 bases). Deletions cut 8 bases from V and 4 bases from J, with 19 bases between. Germline lookup yields CDR1 SEHNR and CDR2 FQNEAQ (reference sequence). This CDR3 has 15 amino acids. CDR3 loop: CASHSPLDLPDTQYF. Here the CDR3 DNA reads TGTGCCAGCCATTCCCCACTAGACTTGCCAGATACGCAGTATTTT.

The rearrangement links TRBV9 to TRBJ2-2; perhaps TRBD2 as D (5 bases). The CDR3 length is 16 residues. Trimming took 0 bases from V and 4 from J, leaving 13 bases between them. The germline gives CDR1 SGDLS, CDR2 YYNGEE. In DNA, the CDR3 is TGTGCCAGCAGCGTAGAACCGGGATGGGGCACCGGGGAGCTGTTTTTT. This sequence encodes CASSVEPGWGTGELFF.

The chain is built from TRBV4-1 and TRBJ1-4, with D maybe TRBD1 (5 bases). V was trimmed by 0 bases and J by 6 bases, leaving 14 bases between them. CDR1 and CDR2 from the germline V gene are MGHRA and YSYEKL. The CDR3 contains 16 residues. DNA of the CDR3: TGCGCCAGCAGCCAAGATTGGGCAGGGATTTATGAAAAACTGTTTTTT. Translating it yields CASSQDWAGIYEKLFF.

This rearrangement joins TRBV27 to TRBJ1-2, with unresolved D. This CDR3 is built from 13 residues. CDR1 and CDR2 from the germline V gene are MNHEY and SMNVEV (reference sequence). Trimming removed 3 bases at V and 2 bases at J, with 7 bases between. The CDR3 region is CASSFQENYGYTF. As DNA, the CDR3 is TGTGCCAGCAGTTTCCAGGAGAACTATGGCTACACCTTC.

The rearrangement joins TRBV29-1 to TRBJ2-2; D is uncertain. V gave up 2 bases and J gave up 1 base, with 5 bases separating them. The CDR3 length is 13 residues. Per germline, CDR1 SQVTM and CDR2 ANQGSEA. The CDR3 here is CSVEYMNTGELFF. The DNA of the CDR3 is TGCAGCGTTGAATATATGAACACCGGGGAGCTGTTTTTT.

This chain uses TRBV7-9 with TRBJ1-1; tentative D call: TRBD1 (5 bases). The CDR3 covers 12 residues. From germline, CDR1 is SEHNR and CDR2 FQNEAQ (reference sequence). V was trimmed by 6 bases and J by 6 bases, leaving 11 bases between them. The CDR3 is CASRPDTSEAFF. In DNA, the CDR3 is TGTGCCAGCAGACCGGACACCTCTGAAGCTTTCTTT.

The genes are TRBV30 and TRBJ2-1; D unresolved. This CDR3 spans 12 amino acids. Trimming pared 2 bases from V and 5 bases from J, leaving 7 bases between. Per germline, CDR1 GTSNPN and CDR2 SVGIG (reference sequence). Written as DNA, the CDR3 is TGTGCCTGGAGTCCCCATGACAATGAGCAGTTCTTC. Translating gives CAWSPHDNEQFF.

V gene TRBV4-1 combines with J gene TRBJ2-1; maybe TRBD2 (6 bases). The germline V and J ends were trimmed by 0 bases and 6 bases, with 15 bases remaining between them. Germline-derived CDR1 and CDR2 are MGHRA and YSYEKL. The CDR3 loop spans 16 amino acids. The DNA of the CDR3 is TGCGCCAGCAGCCAAGATCCTACGGGAGTTGTCAATGAGCAGTTCTTC. Translated, it gives CASSQDPTGVVNEQFF.

The V call is TRBV7-9, the J call TRBJ1-2, with D possibly being TRBD1 (6 bases). Trimming pared 1 base from V and 5 bases from J, leaving 11 bases between. This CDR3 is 14 amino acids long. The germline gives CDR1 SEHNR, CDR2 FQNEAQ (reference sequence). The CDR3 nucleotides are TGTGCCAGCAGCTTAGATAGGACAGCTTATGGCTACACCTTC. Translation: CASSLDRTAYGYTF.

This rearrangement joins TRBV5-6 to TRBJ1-4, with 8 bases identical to TRBD1. Losses at the gene ends were 3 bases for V and 0 bases for J; bases not matched to a gene: 10. The CDR3 extends over 18 amino acids. Germline V gene sequence: CDR1 SGHDT, CDR2 YYEEEE. Here the CDR3 reads CASSSLDRVGTTNEKLFF. DNA for the CDR3: TGTGCCAGCAGCTCCCTGGACAGGGTGGGCACAACTAATGAAAAACTGTTTTTT.

V gene TRBV28 combines with J gene TRBJ2-3; D is possibly TRBD1 (5 bases). CDR3 length: 13 amino acids. V dropped 3 bases and J dropped 6 bases, with 10 bases sitting between them. Germline V gene sequence: CDR1 MDHEN, CDR2 SYDVKM. This chain's CDR3 is CASSFAGKDTQYF. In DNA, the CDR3 is TGTGCCAGCAGTTTCGCAGGGAAGGATACGCAGTATTTT. The full variable domain, its missing parts supplied by reference TRBV28 and TRBJ2-3, is DVKVTQSSRYLVKRTGEKVFLECVQDMDHENMFWYRQDPGLGLRLIYFSYDVKMKEKGDIPEGYSVSREKKERFSLILESASTNQTSMYLCASSFAGKDTQYFGPGTRLTVL.

In regard to this clone: Other nucleotide sequences in the sample specify the same CDR3. The chain uses TRBV27 and TRBJ1-5, with a tentative D call TRBD1 (6 bases). V shed 3 bases and J shed 7 bases, with 13 bases lying between them. This CDR3 is built from 14 residues. Germline CDR1 MNHEY, CDR2 SMNVEV (reference sequence). The CDR3 reads CASSFGGGGQPQHF. For the CDR3, the DNA is TGTGCCAGCAGTTTCGGGGGCGGGGGCCAGCCCCAGCATTTT.

The genes are TRBV27 and TRBJ1-1; D possibly corresponds to TRBD1 (6 bases). Trimming left V 5 bases short and J 2 bases short, with 15 bases between. Germline V CDR1 and CDR2: MNHEY, SMNVEV (reference sequence). The CDR3 totals 15 residues. CDR3: CASSPAGTQNTEAFF. The CDR3 DNA reads TGTGCCAGCAGTCCTGCAGGGACACAAAACACTGAAGCTTTCTTT.

The chain links TRBV9 to TRBJ2-5; no reliable D call. The CDR3 runs 13 residues. The germline V and J ends were trimmed by 4 bases and 5 bases, with 12 bases remaining between them. Germline V gives CDR1 SGDLS, CDR2 YYNGEE. The CDR3 protein is CASSTLLSETQYF. Written as DNA, the CDR3 is TGTGCCAGCAGCACCCTACTTAGCGAGACCCAGTACTTC.

The V and J genes are TRBV4-3 and TRBJ1-1; D remains ambiguous. Germline CDR1 is LGHNA and CDR2 is YSLEER. The CDR3 covers 16 residues. Deletions cut 0 bases from V and 0 bases from J, with 11 bases between. The CDR3 sequence: CASSQDLETVNTEAFF. The DNA of the CDR3 is TGCGCCAGCAGCCAAGATCTCGAGACGGTGAACACTGAAGCTTTCTTT.

The rearrangement links TRBV4-1 to TRBJ1-1, with 7 bases lining up with TRBD1. The CDR3 has 15 amino acids. Looked up from germline, CDR1 is MGHRA and CDR2 is YSYEKL. V was pared by 2 bases and J by 7 bases, with 10 bases of the junction left unmatched. The CDR3 region has the DNA TGCGCCAGCAGCCAAATGGAGGGGGCGCATAGTGAAGCTTTCTTT. Translation gives CASSQMEGAHSEAFF.

The chain recombines TRBV4-1 with TRBJ2-7; 9 positions match TRBD1. In germline, CDR1 is MGHRA, CDR2 YSYEKL. The CDR3 runs 16 residues. Trimming cost V 4 bases and J 4 bases; bases outside gene matches: 11. The CDR3 region has the DNA TGCGCCAGCAGCCCCTTTTACGGACAGGGGTCGTACGAGCAGTACTTC. Residues: CASSPFYGQGSYEQYF.

The chain joins TRBV7-9 to TRBJ2-7; 8 positions agree with TRBD2. Trimming removed 1 base from V and 2 bases from J; junction bases left unmatched: 4. Germline CDR1 reads SEHNR; CDR2 reads FQNEAQ (reference sequence). The length of the CDR3 is 15 residues. CDR3 sequence (DNA): TGTGCCAGCAGCTTAGGACCGGGAGGGCCCTACGAGCAGTACTTC. Translated: CASSLGPGGPYEQYF. Variable domain in full (rest from reference TRBV7-9 and TRBJ2-7): DTGVSQNPRHKITKRGQNVTFRCDPISEHNRLYWYRQTLGQGPEFLTYFQNEAQLEKSRLLSDRFSAERPKGSFSTLEIQRTEQGDSAMYLCASSLGPGGPYEQYFGPGTRLTVT.

As concerns this clone: At the DNA level, this CDR3 is encoded by other sequences in the same sample as well. The V and J genes are TRBV7-9 and TRBJ2-5; no definite D call. The CDR3 extends over 12 amino acids. The germline V gene has CDR1 SEHNR and CDR2 FQNEAQ (reference sequence). V lost 2 bases to trimming and J lost 5 bases, with 6 bases between them. In nucleotides, the CDR3 is TGTGCCAGCAGCTTATCGGGCGAGACCCAGTACTTC. Its protein is CASSLSGETQYF.

V and J are TRBV29-1 and TRBJ2-2, with TRBD1 identical over 11 bases. This CDR3 is 14 amino acids long. The V segment lost 7 bases and the J segment 4 bases; nucleotides outside the gene matches: 5. Germline-derived CDR1 and CDR2 are SQVTM and ANQGSEA. Written as DNA, the CDR3 is TGCAGCGCCGGGACAGGGGGTTCCACCGGGGAGCTGTTTTTT. This translates into CSAGTGGSTGELFF.

V is TRBV9 and J is TRBJ2-7, with no clear D. CDR1 is SGDLS, CDR2 YYNGEE, per germline. CDR3 length: 13 residues. The V end was cut by 3 bases, the J end by 6 bases, with 13 bases between. The CDR3, as DNA: TGTGCCAGCAGCGCTAGACCCTGGCGCGAGCAGTACTTC. It translates to CASSARPWREQYF. The complete variable domain, with remaining parts taken from reference TRBV9 and TRBJ2-7, reads DSGVTQTPKHLITATGQRVTLRCSPRSGDLSVYWYQQSLDQGLQFLIQYYNGEERAKGNILERFSAQQFPDLHSELNLSSLELGDSALYFCASSARPWREQYFGPGTRLTVT.

This clone was recorded a few times. The same CDR3 arises from other DNA sequences in this sample as well. The genes are TRBV4-2 and TRBJ2-5, with 7 bases aligning to TRBD2. CDR1 and CDR2 (germline): LGHNA, YNFKEQ. With 1 base clipped from V and 3 bases from J, the junction kept 2 bases outside the gene matches. The CDR3 totals 14 residues. This CDR3 is CASSQAGGEETQYF. The CDR3 DNA is TGTGCCAGCAGCCAAGCTGGGGGGGAAGAGACCCAGTACTTC.